A selection of T cell receptor beta chains follows, all from one sample in a study of T cell repertoires in cytomegalovirus infection. Their antigens are not known. From the reads, TCRdb called clonotypes with MiXCR, one entry per CDR3 protein. Of fewer than 130,000 distinct CDR3 sequences in the sample, roughly 40% were seen once. Source: CD8+ T cells from cultured PBMCs, taken from culture after CMV antigen stimulation. All receptors derive from a human donor in good health (CMV status not recorded). Some clones in this sample may be carry-over from other donors' samples. CDR3s include the opening cysteine and the closing phenylalanine or tryptophan. A D gene is named only where the DNA matches it firmly. A row's size may be missing; if present it is once, few, many or a size class.

size: .
J: TRBJ2-3
V: TRBV4-1
D: TRBD2
CDR3: CASSQEGAGGADTQYF
DNA: TGCGCCAGCAGCCAAGAGGGGGCGGGGGGGGCAGATACGCAGTATTTT

size: .
J: TRBJ1-1
V: TRBV27
D: .
CDR3: CASRWGGRNTEAFF
DNA: TGTGCCAGCAGGTGGGGGGGGCGAAACACTGAAGCTTTCTTT

size: .
J: TRBJ2-1
V: TRBV11-2
D: .
CDR3: CASSLTAGQAYNEQFF
DNA: TGTGCCAGCAGCTTAACGGCAGGGCAAGCCTACAATGAGCAGTTCTTC

size: few
J: TRBJ2-3
V: TRBV7-8
D: .
CDR3: CASSEQGGTDTQYF
DNA: TGTGCCAGCAGCGAACAGGGAGGGACAGATACGCAGTATTTT

size: once
J: TRBJ1-4
V: TRBV6-6
D: .
CDR3: CASRSYTGPNEKLFF
DNA: TGTGCCAGCAGGAGTTACACAGGGCCTAATGAAAAACTGTTTTTT

size: once
J: TRBJ2-2
V: TRBV7-6
D: .
CDR3: CASSKGGFVNTGELFF
DNA: TGTGCCAGCAGCAAGGGGGGGTTCGTGAACACCGGGGAGCTGTTTTTT

size: .
J: TRBJ1-1
V: TRBV20-1
D: .
CDR3: CSARDVAMNTEAFF
DNA: TGCAGTGCTAGAGACGTGGCCATGAACACTGAAGCTTTCTTT

size: .
J: TRBJ2-7
V: TRBV19
D: TRBD1
CDR3: CATASGTGEYEQYF
DNA: TGTGCCACCGCTTCCGGGACAGGAGAATACGAGCAGTACTTC

size: few
J: TRBJ2-3
V: TRBV7-2
D: .
CDR3: CASSLTGLRTDTQYF
DNA: TGTGCCAGCAGCTTAACAGGCCTACGCACAGATACGCAGTATTTT

size: few
J: TRBJ1-3
V: TRBV7-9
D: .
CDR3: CASSPLVSGNTIYF
DNA: TGTGCCAGCAGCCCATTGGTGTCTGGAAACACCATATATTTT

size: .
J: TRBJ1-1
V: TRBV7-2
D: .
CDR3: CASSFGGLGNTEAFF
DNA: TGTGCCAGCAGCTTTGGAGGGTTGGGGAACACTGAAGCTTTCTTT

size: .
J: TRBJ2-1
V: TRBV5-6
D: TRBD1
CDR3: CASSYGTGYNNEQFF
DNA: TGTGCCAGCAGCTACGGGACAGGGTATAACAATGAGCAGTTCTTC

size: .
J: TRBJ1-2
V: TRBV4-1
D: .
CDR3: CASSQGTSYGYTF
DNA: TGCGCCAGCAGCCAAGGGACGTCCTATGGCTACACCTTC

size: .
J: TRBJ1-1
V: TRBV19
D: TRBD1
CDR3: CASSADRGGTEAFF
DNA: TGTGCCAGTAGTGCGGACAGGGGAGGAACTGAAGCTTTCTTT

size: few
J: TRBJ1-5
V: TRBV7-9
D: .
CDR3: CASSPGDSNQPQHF
DNA: TGTGCCAGCAGCCCAGGGGATAGCAATCAGCCCCAGCATTTT

size: few
J: TRBJ2-1
V: TRBV12-5
D: .
CDR3: CASGQNNEQFF
DNA: TGTGCTAGTGGTCAGAACAATGAGCAGTTCTTC